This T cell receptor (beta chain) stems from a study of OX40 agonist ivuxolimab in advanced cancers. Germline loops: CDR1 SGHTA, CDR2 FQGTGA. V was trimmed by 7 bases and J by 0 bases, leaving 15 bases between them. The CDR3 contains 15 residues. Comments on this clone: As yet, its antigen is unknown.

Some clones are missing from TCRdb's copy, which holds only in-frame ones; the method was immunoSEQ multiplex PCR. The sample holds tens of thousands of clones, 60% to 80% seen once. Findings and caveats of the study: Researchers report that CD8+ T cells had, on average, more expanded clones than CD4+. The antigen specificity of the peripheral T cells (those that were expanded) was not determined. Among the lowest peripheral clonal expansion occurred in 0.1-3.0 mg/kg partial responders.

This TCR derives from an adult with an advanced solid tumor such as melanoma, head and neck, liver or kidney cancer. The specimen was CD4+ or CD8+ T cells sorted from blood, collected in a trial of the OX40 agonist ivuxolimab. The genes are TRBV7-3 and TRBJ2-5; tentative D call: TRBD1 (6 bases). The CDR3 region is CASTLYRDNQETQYF. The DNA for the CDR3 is TGTGCCAGCACTCTCTACCGGGACAACCAAGAGACCCAGTACTTC.